The 13 T cell receptor beta chains listed next were all sequenced from one sample in a study of early T cells in non-severe SARS-CoV-2 infection. One entry per CDR3 protein results from TCRdb running MiXCR on the 5' RACE reads. The table shows 100,000 to 130,000 distinct CDR3 sequences, with 11% occurring only once. Material for sequencing was whole blood. The receptors stem from an adult who was a healthcare worker with PCR-confirmed SARS-CoV-2 infection or an uninfected control (not recorded which).

The sample holds many counts of this clonotype. V usage is TRBV23-1 and J usage is TRBJ2-7; D gene ambiguous. TRBV23-1 is marked as an open reading frame, function uncertain. V was shortened by 5 bases and J by 9 bases, with 5 bases between the two germline ends. The CDR3 has 9 residues. DNA of the CDR3: TGCGCCAGCAGTGTCGGGCAGTACTTC. Its translation: CASSVGQYF.

The V and J genes are TRBV28 and TRBJ2-3; TRBD1 might be the D (5 bases). CDR3 length equals 13 residues. The germline V gene encodes CDR1 MDHEN and CDR2 SYDVKM. Trimming took off 5 bases at V and 4 bases at J, with 10 bases between the two ends. The CDR3 reads CASSPAGSDTQYF. CDR3 DNA: TGTGCCAGCAGTCCTGCAGGGTCAGATACGCAGTATTTT.

The chain carries TRBV2 and TRBJ2-5, with a weak D call TRBD1 (6 bases). This CDR3 has 12 residues. The germline gives CDR1 SNHLY, CDR2 FYNNEI. V gave up 7 bases and J gave up 5 bases, with 11 bases separating them. CDR3 sequence reads: CASKQGGETQYF. The CDR3 DNA reads as TGTGCCAGCAAACAGGGCGGCGAGACCCAGTACTTC.

This clonotype has a single count. With a much larger clone just one base away, this may be a read error. The V call is TRBV6-5, the J call TRBJ2-5, with a weak D call TRBD1 (5 bases). The germline V gene has CDR1 MNHEY and CDR2 SVGAGI. The CDR3 contains 15 residues. V gave up 3 bases and J gave up 6 bases, with 17 bases separating them. This CDR3 is CASSYGRETLQTQYF. The CDR3 DNA reads TGTGCCAGCAGTTATGGCAGGGAAACTCTTCAGACCCAGTACTTC.

This clonotype was observed many times. The chain links TRBV11-2 to TRBJ2-1, with 13 bases lining up with TRBD2. Germline assignment: CDR1 SGHAT and CDR2 FQNNGV. The CDR3 contains 16 residues. Losses at the gene ends were 4 bases for V and 9 bases for J; bases not matched to a gene: 9. The CDR3 loop is CASSSGTSGRAGEQFF. For the CDR3, the DNA is TGTGCCAGCAGCTCAGGAACTAGCGGGAGGGCCGGTGAGCAGTTCTTC.

This clonotype has a count of ten or more. The rearrangement joins TRBV6-2 or TRBV6-3 to TRBJ2-1; the D is unclear. Germline V lookup: CDR1 MNHEY, CDR2 SVGEGT. V was cut by 3 bases and J by 9 bases, with 6 bases left in between. The CDR3 sequence is 11 residues long. CDR3 sequence reads: CASSYLGEQFF. The CDR3 bases are TGTGCCAGCAGTTATCTTGGTGAGCAGTTCTTC.

This clonotype was detected ten times or more. The chain combines TRBV5-1 with TRBJ2-1, with TRBD1 matching 7 bases. Germline lookup yields CDR1 SGHRS and CDR2 YFSETQ. The CDR3 covers 14 residues. V lost 4 bases to trimming and J lost 6 bases; unmatched junction nucleotides: 7. The CDR3 loop reads CASSQVTGFNEQFF. The CDR3 DNA reads as TGCGCCAGCAGCCAGGTGACAGGGTTCAATGAGCAGTTCTTC.

This clonotype was picked up a small number of times. The chain couples TRBV12-3 or TRBV12-4 to TRBJ1-2, with 8 positions matching TRBD1. CDR3 length: 16 amino acids. The J segment lost 11 bases and the V segment lost 6 bases, leaving 20 bases of the junction unmatched. The DNA of the CDR3 is TGTGCCAGCAGGCCTTCAGACAGGGGATACGGGTATTTGTACACCTTC. Residues: CASRPSDRGYGYLYTF.

This clonotype was recorded at least ten times. The J gene is TRBJ2-7, the V gene TRBV5-1; 7 bases agree with TRBD1. V lost 4 bases, J lost 2 bases, and 3 bases stayed unmatched. Looked up from germline, CDR1 is SGHRS and CDR2 is YFSETQ. There are 13 residues in the CDR3. In nucleotides, the CDR3 is TGCGCCAGCAGCGCGGACAGGACCTACGAGCAGTACTTC. It codes for CASSADRTYEQYF. The full variable domain, with the rest looked up from reference TRBV5-1 and TRBJ2-7, is KAGVTQTPRYLIKTRGQQVTLSCSPISGHRSVSWYQQTPGQGLQFLFEYFSETQRNKGNFPGRFSGRQFSNSRSEMNVSTLELGDSALYLCASSADRTYEQYFGPGTRLTVT.

This clonotype has just a few counts. The chain links TRBV19 to TRBJ1-5; D is unresolved. The CDR3 is made up of 14 amino acids. Trimming stripped 5 bases from V and 4 bases from J, with 12 bases between. Looked up from germline, CDR1 is LNHDA and CDR2 is SQIVND (reference sequence). As DNA, the CDR3 is TGTGCCAGTAGTTCTCGTCGGGGTAATCAGCCCCAGCATTTT. Its translation is CASSSRRGNQPQHF.

This clonotype was counted only a few times. The V call is TRBV10-3, the J call TRBJ1-5, with D unresolved. CDR1 and CDR2 from the germline V gene are ENHRY and SYGVKD. CDR3 length equals 13 residues. Trimming took off 2 bases at V and 4 bases at J, with 6 bases between the two ends. CDR3 protein: CAISERGNQPQHF. In DNA, the CDR3 is TGTGCCATCAGTGAGAGAGGGAATCAGCCCCAGCATTTT.

There are a few counts of this clonotype. The V gene is TRBV12-3 or TRBV12-4, the J gene TRBJ2-5; 9 positions agree with TRBD1. The CDR3 length is 14 residues. V was clipped by 7 bases and J by 3 bases; unmatched bases: 6. The CDR3 DNA reads as TGTGCCAGCACCATGACAGGGGGTAAAGAGACCCAGTACTTC. It is translated as CASTMTGGKETQYF.

CDR3 region: CASSDRNGSVYEQYF. CDR3 DNA sequence: TGTGCCAGCAGTGATCGGAACGGGAGCGTATACGAGCAGTACTTC. The chain combines TRBV25-1 with TRBJ2-7; perhaps TRBD2 as D (6 bases). The length of the CDR3 is 15 residues. Deletions cut 3 bases from V and 4 bases from J, with 16 bases between. Germline assignment: CDR1 MGHDK and CDR2 SYGVNS.